The rows below give T cell receptor beta chains drawn from one sample of a study of blood T cell repertoires in COVID-19. The repertoire was sequenced with immunoSEQ multiplex PCR; TCRdb's copy has only in-frame clones and lacks some. The data show approximately 300,000 clones, roughly 90% seen once. The sequencing input was peripheral blood. Source of these receptors: a woman aged 45 to 65 with active or convalescent COVID-19. Both conserved end residues are part of each CDR3. The D gene is left open where the match is weak. A row's size may be missing; if present it is once, few, many or a size class.

v_call,d_call,clone_size,j_call,cdr3_nt,cdr3_aa
TRBV27,-,-,TRBJ1-6,TGTGCCAGCAGTTCCACGTCGAATACTGATAATTCACCCCTCCACTTT,CASSSTSNTDNSPLHF
TRBV12-2,-,-,TRBJ2-5,TGTGCAAGTCGCTTAGAGTTAGCGGGGGGGCGGGAGACCCAGTACTTC,CASRLELAGGRETQYF
TRBV9,TRBD2,-,TRBJ2-3,TGTGCCAGCAGCCCCTCTAGCGGGGGGTACTCGGATTTT,CASSPSSGGYSDF
TRBV9,-,-,TRBJ1-2,TGTGCCAGCAGCCCAGGTTTACAGGGAATGGACTACACCTTC,CASSPGLQGMDYTF
TRBV7-3,-,-,TRBJ1-1,TGTGCCAGCAGCTTATCGGGGAACACTGAAGCTTTCTTT,CASSLSGNTEAFF
TRBV29-1,-,-,TRBJ1-1,TGCAGCGTTAACGTGGGAGGGTTGGCTTTCTTT,CSVNVGGLAFF
TRBV30,-,-,TRBJ1-3,TGTGCCTGGGGACCCCAGGGCCTCTCTGGAAACACCATATATTTT,CAWGPQGLSGNTIYF
TRBV7-2,TRBD2,-,TRBJ2-2,TGTGCCAGCAGAGGACTAGCGGGAGCCAACGGGGAGCTGTTTTTT,CASRGLAGANGELFF
TRBV10-3,-,-,TRBJ1-1,TGTGCCATCAGTGAGTCTTCAGGGGTGAACACTGAAGCTTTCTTT,CAISESSGVNTEAFF
TRBV11-2,TRBD1,-,TRBJ1-5,TGTGCCAGCAGCTTAGGGGGCAAGGGACAGATAAAAGATCAGCCCCAGCATTTT,CASSLGGKGQIKDQPQHF
TRBV19,-,-,TRBJ1-1,TGTGCCAGTAGTATAGCCCCCCGAAGCCTGAACACTGAAGCTTTCTTT,CASSIAPRSLNTEAFF
TRBV29-1,TRBD1,-,TRBJ1-2,TGCAGCGTTGATACAGGGGGTAACTATGGCTACACCTTC,CSVDTGGNYGYTF
TRBV9,-,-,TRBJ1-1,TGTGCCAGCAGCGTAGCTCCCAGGGTCACTGAAGCTTTCTTT,CASSVAPRVTEAFF
TRBV19,-,once,TRBJ2-7,TGTGCCAGTAGTGACCCATCACAGGGTATCTACGAGCAGTACTTC,CASSDPSQGIYEQYF
TRBV28,-,-,TRBJ1-1,TGTGCCAGCAGTTTCCAGGCCCTTCCGAACACTGAAGCTTTCTTT,CASSFQALPNTEAFF
TRBV23-1,TRBD1,-,TRBJ2-7,TGCGCCAGCAGTCAATCGGTACAGGGGGAACCTTACGAGCAGTACTTC,CASSQSVQGEPYEQYF
TRBV7-3,TRBD1,few,TRBJ2-2,TGTGCCAGCAGCTCACCAGGGGGCTCGGCCGGGGAGCTGTTTTTT,CASSSPGGSAGELFF
TRBV5-1,-,-,TRBJ1-1,TGCGCCAGCAGGCGGGACACTGAAGCTTTCTTT,CASRRDTEAFF
TRBV5-1,TRBD1,-,TRBJ1-4,TGCGCCAGCAGCTTAGAGACAGGGACTAATGAAAAACTGTTTTTT,CASSLETGTNEKLFF
TRBV19,TRBD1,-,TRBJ1-5,TGTGCCAGTAGTATGCTTTCAGGGGGTGGGGCTCAGCCCCAGCATTTT,CASSMLSGGGAQPQHF
TRBV27,-,-,TRBJ1-2,TGTGCCAGCAGTTTATCCACAGAGTATGGCTACACCTTC,CASSLSTEYGYTF
TRBV7-7,TRBD2,-,TRBJ2-2,TGTGCTAGCAGCCCACTGGCGGGGGGGATCCACGGGGAGCTGTTTTTT,CASSPLAGGIHGELFF
TRBV7-9,TRBD1,-,TRBJ2-7,TGTGCCAGCAGCTCACCGGGACAGGGGGCGTACGAGCAGTACTTC,CASSSPGQGAYEQYF
TRBV27,TRBD2,-,TRBJ2-3,TGTGCCAGCAGTCAACTAGCGGGGGGGACCGGCACAGATACGCAGTATTTT,CASSQLAGGTGTDTQYF
TRBV6-5,-,-,TRBJ1-4,TGTGCCAGCAGCTCGGGAGTTGGAAAACTGTTTTTT,CASSSGVGKLFF
TRBV30,-,-,TRBJ2-6,TGTGCCTGGAGTTTAGGGGCTCTTGGGGCCAACGTCCTGACTTTC,CAWSLGALGANVLTF
TRBV18,-,-,TRBJ2-7,TGTGCCAGCTCACCAGGGATGAGCGGCTACGAGCAGTACTTC,CASSPGMSGYEQYF
TRBV5-1,TRBD1,-,TRBJ1-4,TGCGCCAGCAGCTCGGGACAGTCAAATGAAAAACTGTTTTTT,CASSSGQSNEKLFF